Reported below is one TCR beta chain. Its antigen is as yet unknown. The V gene's germline CDR1 is MNHEY and CDR2 SVGAGI. Trimming took 2 bases from V and 4 from J; bases not matched to a gene: 4. The CDR3 has 15 residues. These data are taken from a study of cytomegalovirus exposure and HLA in healthy donors. The primer mix had 60 Vbeta and 13 Jbeta primers. Some clones are missing from TCRdb's copy, which holds only in-frame ones; the method was immunoSEQ multiplex PCR. Of 60,000 or so clones listed, over 55% were seen once; the top ten hold 30% to 35%. General study points: Analyses of presence/absence relied on an assumption of roughly uniform sequencing depth across donors. Common viral pathogens seemed, in a later analysis, to connect with several of the most significant clusters. Most subjects' HLA-A and HLA-B alleles were reportedly predicted from TCR beta sequences. More than 150 TCR beta chains were listed as cytomegalovirus-associated.

This rearrangement joins TRBV6-5 to TRBJ2-7, with 11 bases identical to TRBD2. This TCR was recovered from a man aged 40-55 years in good health and CMV-seropositive. The source material was PBMCs. In DNA, the CDR3 is TGTGCCAGCAGTTACATAGCGGGGGGGCAGTACGAGCAGTACTTC. It encodes CASSYIAGGQYEQYF.